This T cell receptor (beta chain) is from a study of blood T cell repertoires in COVID-19. Study summary: Researchers got acute and convalescent COVID-19 samples from the United States, Italy and Spain. In each case, the material was cDNA or gDNA derived from T cells, B-cell-depleted T cells, or PBMCs.

Seattle researchers signed up patients amid active infection and tracked them longitudinally. The CDR3 is 19 amino acids. CDR1 is SGHDN and CDR2 is FVKESK in the germline V gene. Between the trimmed V and J ends, which lost 3 bases and 0 bases, there was a span of 20 bases. As handled by the study authors: Estimates of nucleated cell counts were drawn from the amplification of reference gene primers. The method was immunoSEQ multiplex PCR; TCRdb's version includes in-frame clones alone and lacks a portion of them. Clone size and the V and J calls come from that table; the DNA yielded D and trimming. The data contain fewer than 450,000 clones, around 87% of them singletons.

This chain connects TRBV14 to TRBJ2-2; TRBD1 might be the D (8 bases). The TCR originated in a woman in her forties or fifties with COVID-19, enrolled during active disease. What was sequenced was peripheral blood. Here the CDR3 DNA reads TGTGCCAGCAGCCACCACAGGGGGGCGGGAGTCGCGAACACCGGGGAGCTGTTTTTT. It specifies CASSHHRGAGVANTGELFF.